This TCR beta chain originates from a study of PD-1 blockade in classical Hodgkin lymphoma. As for time point: cycle 4 day 1 (C4D1), after more than five weeks of nivolumab. After autologous stem cell transplantation all patients relapsed, and prior brentuximab vedotin exposure differed between cohorts. The CDR3 loop spans 16 amino acids. CDR1 is SGHNT and CDR2 is YYREEE in the germline V gene (reference sequence). V shed 4 bases, J shed 0 bases, and the junction held 7 bases outside the gene matches. Profiled with immunoSEQ multiplex PCR; TCRdb holds only in-frame clones, not every one. The table shows 50,000 or so clones, with 86% occurring only once.

The rearrangement joins TRBV5-4 to TRBJ2-3, with 8 bases aligning to TRBD2. Sequenced here: peripheral blood mononuclear cells (PBMCs), sampled before the fourth cycle of nivolumab. The TCR comes from a human donor with classical Hodgkin lymphoma. The CDR3 reads CASSPGLALSTDTQYF. In DNA, the CDR3 is TGTGCCAGCAGCCCCGGACTAGCTCTTAGCACAGATACGCAGTATTTT.